The sequence of this TCR beta chain was determined in a study of shared clonotypes between healthy human individuals. Study as a whole: Per-donor plates numbered three CD4 naive, three CD4 memory, two CD8 naive and one CD8 memory.

Libraries were prepared by immunoSEQ multiplex PCR; TCRdb keeps only in-frame clonotypes and omits some of them. This table has about 2.2 million clones, 85% to 95% appearing once. A remark on this clone: Other DNA sequences in the sample encode the same CDR3.

Germline CDR1 KGHSY, CDR2 FQNENV. This CDR3 has 15 residues. V was pared by 2 bases and J by 0 bases, with 10 bases between. Positive CCR7 selection of CD45RO-negative cells yielded the naive CD8 cells, and terminally differentiated effector memory CD45RA+ cells were excluded. Healthy and HIV-negative, the adult donors had no recent acute infections or vaccinations. The sequencing sample was made of naive CD8+ T cells from PBMCs. The TCR sequence derives from a man younger than 30 in good health. Some clones in this sample may be carry-over from other donors' samples. The chain joins TRBV16 to TRBJ1-1, with D possibly being TRBD1 (6 bases). The CDR3 reads CASSQSRGMNTEAFF. The CDR3 DNA reads TGTGCCAGCAGCCAAAGCAGGGGAATGAACACTGAAGCTTTCTTT. The complete variable domain, with remaining parts taken from reference TRBV16 and TRBJ1-1, reads GEEVAQTPKHLVRGEGQKAKLYCAPIKGHSYVFWYQQVLKNEFKFLISFQNENVFDETGMPKERFSAKCLPNSPCSLEIQATKLEDSAVYFCASSQSRGMNTEAFFGQGTRLTVV.